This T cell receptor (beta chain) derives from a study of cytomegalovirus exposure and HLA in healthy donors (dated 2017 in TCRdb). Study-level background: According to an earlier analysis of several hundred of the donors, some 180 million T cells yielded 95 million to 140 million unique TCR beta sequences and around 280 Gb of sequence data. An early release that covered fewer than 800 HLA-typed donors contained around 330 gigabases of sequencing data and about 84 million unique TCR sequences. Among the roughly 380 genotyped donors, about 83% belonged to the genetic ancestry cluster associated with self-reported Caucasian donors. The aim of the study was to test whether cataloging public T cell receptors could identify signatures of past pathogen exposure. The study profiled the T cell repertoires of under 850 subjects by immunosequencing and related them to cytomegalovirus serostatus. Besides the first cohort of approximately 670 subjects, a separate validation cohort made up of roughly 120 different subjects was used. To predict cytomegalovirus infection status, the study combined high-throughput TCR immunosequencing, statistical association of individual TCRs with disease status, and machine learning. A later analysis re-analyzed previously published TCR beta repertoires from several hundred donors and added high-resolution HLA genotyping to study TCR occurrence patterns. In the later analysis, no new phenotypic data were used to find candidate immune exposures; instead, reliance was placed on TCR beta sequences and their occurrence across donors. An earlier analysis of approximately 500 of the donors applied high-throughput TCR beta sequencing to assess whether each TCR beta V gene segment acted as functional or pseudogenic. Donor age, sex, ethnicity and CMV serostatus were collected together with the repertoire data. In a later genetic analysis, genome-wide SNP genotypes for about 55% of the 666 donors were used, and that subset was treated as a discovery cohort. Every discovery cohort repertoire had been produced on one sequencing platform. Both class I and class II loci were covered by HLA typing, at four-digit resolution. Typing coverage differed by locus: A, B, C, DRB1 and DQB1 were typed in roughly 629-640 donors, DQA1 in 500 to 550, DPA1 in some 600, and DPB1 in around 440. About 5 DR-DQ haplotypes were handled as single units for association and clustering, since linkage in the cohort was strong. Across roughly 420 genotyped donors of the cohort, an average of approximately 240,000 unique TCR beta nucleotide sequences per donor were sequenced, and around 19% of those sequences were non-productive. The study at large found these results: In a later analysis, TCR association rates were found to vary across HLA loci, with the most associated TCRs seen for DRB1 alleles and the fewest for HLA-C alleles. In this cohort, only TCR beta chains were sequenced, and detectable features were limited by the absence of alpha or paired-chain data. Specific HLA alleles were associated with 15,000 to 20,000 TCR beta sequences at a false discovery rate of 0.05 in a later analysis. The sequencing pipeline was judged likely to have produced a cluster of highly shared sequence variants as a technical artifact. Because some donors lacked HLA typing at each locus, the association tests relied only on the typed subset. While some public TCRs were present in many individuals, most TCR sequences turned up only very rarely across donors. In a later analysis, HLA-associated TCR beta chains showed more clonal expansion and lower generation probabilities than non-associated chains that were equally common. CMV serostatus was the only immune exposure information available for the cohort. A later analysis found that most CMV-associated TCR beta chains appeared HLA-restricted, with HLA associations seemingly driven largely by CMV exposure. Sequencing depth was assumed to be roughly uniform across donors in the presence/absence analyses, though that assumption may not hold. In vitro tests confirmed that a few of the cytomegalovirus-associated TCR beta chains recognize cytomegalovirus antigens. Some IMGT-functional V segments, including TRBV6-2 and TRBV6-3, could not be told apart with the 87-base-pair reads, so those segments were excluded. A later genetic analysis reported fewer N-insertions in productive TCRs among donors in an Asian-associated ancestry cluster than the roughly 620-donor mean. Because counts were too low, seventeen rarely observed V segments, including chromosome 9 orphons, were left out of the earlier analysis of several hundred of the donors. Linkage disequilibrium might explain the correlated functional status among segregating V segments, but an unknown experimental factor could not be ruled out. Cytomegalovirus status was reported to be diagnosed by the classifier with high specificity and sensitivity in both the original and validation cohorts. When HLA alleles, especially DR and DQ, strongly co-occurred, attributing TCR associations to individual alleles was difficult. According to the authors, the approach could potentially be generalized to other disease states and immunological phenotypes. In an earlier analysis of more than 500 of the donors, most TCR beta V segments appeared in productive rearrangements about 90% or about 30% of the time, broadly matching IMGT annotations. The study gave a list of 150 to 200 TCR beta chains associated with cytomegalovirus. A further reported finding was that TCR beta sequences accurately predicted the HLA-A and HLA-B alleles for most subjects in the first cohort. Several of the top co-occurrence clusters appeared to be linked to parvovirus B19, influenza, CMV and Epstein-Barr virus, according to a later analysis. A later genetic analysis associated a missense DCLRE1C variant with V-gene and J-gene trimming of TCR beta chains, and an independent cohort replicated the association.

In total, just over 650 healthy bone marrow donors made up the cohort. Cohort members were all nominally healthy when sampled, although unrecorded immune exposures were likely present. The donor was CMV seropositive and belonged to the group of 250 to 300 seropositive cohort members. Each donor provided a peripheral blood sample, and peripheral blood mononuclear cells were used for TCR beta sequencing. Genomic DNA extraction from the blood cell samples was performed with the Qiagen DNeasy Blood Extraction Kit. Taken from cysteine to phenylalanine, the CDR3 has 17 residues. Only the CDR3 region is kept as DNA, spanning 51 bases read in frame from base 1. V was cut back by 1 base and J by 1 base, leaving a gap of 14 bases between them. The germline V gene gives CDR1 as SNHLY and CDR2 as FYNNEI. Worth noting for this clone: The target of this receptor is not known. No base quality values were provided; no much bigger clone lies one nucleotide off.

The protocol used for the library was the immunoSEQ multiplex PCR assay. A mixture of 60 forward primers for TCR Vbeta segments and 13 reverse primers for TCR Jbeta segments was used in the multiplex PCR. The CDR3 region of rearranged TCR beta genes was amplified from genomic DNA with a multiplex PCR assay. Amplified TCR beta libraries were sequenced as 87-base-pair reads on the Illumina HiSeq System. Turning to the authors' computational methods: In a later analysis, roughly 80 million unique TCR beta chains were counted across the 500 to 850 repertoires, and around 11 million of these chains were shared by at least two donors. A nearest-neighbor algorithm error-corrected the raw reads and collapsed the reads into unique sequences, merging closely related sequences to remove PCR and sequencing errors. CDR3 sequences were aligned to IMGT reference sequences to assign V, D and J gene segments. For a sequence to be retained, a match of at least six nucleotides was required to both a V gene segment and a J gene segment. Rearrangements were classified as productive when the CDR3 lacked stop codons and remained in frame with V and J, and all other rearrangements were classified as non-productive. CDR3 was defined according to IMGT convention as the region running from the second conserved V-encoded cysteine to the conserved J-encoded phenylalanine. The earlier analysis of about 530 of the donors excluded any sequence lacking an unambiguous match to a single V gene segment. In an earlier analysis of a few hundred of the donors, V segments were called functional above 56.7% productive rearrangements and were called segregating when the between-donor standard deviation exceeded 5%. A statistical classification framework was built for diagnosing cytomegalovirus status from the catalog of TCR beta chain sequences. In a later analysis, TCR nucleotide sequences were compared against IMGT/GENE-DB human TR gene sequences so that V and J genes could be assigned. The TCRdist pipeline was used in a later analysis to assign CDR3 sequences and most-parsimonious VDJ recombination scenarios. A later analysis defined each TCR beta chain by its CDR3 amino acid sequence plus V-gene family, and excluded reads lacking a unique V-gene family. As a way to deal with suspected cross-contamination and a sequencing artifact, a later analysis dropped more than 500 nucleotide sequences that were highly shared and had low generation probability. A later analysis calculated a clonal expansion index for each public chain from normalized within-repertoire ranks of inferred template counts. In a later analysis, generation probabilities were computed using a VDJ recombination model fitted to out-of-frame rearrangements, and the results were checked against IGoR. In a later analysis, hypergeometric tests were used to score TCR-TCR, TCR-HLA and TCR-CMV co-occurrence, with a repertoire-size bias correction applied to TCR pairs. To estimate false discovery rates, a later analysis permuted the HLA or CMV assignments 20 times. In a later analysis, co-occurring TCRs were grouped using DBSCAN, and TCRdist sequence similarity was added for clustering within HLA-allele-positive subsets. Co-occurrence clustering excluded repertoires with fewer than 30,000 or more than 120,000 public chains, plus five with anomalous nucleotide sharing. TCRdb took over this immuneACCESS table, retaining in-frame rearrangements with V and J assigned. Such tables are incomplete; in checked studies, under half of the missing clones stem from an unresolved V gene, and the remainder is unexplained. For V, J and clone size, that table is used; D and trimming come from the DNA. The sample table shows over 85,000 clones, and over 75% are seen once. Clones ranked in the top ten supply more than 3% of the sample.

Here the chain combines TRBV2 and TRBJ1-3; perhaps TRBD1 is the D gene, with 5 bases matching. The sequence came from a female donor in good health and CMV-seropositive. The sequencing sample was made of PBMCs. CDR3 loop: CASSEGLAGESGNTIYF. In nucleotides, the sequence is TGTGCCAGCAGTGAAGGCCTGGCGGGGGAATCTGGAAACACCATATATTTT.